This TCR beta chain derives from a study of blood T cell repertoires in COVID-19. Study details: Acute and convalescent COVID-19 specimens originated in the United States, Italy and Spain. From T cells, B-cell-depleted T cells, or PBMCs came the material, which was cDNA or gDNA.

J was trimmed by 0 bases and V by 5 bases; bases with no gene match: 2. The CDR3 runs to 15 residues. CDR1 is SGHTA and CDR2 is FQGTGA in the germline V gene. Libraries were prepared by immunoSEQ multiplex PCR; TCRdb keeps only in-frame clonotypes and omits some of them. Of about 120,000 clones listed, 80% to 90% are singletons. This clone was counted a few times. Sequenced input: peripheral blood. The TCR was taken from a human donor with acute or convalescent COVID-19. The donor label of this sample is uncertain. The rearrangement uses TRBV7-3 and TRBJ2-2, with 8 bases aligning to TRBD2. The DNA for the CDR3 is TGTGCCAGCAGCGCGGGACTAGCGAACACCGGGGAGCTGTTTTTT. Translation: CASSAGLANTGELFF.